The clone carrying this TCR beta chain has at least ten counts. Its antigen is currently unknown. This sample is part of a study of early T cells in non-severe SARS-CoV-2 infection. Study-level background: It was bulk RNA from unsorted whole blood that was sequenced, and the chains were unpaired. Notes on the study in general: VDJdb matches were skewed toward anti-spike CD8 T cell responses.

Unique molecular identifiers were attached to individual cDNA molecules. TCRdb itself ran the 5' RACE reads through MiXCR, one entry per CDR3 protein. The sample has around 84,000 distinct CDR3 sequences, roughly a tenth seen once. Trimming pared 4 bases from V and 9 bases from J, leaving 15 bases between. This CDR3 contains 14 residues. Germline V CDR1 and CDR2: KGHDR, SFDVKD. The V and J genes are TRBV24-1 and TRBJ2-1, with a tentative D call TRBD1 (6 bases). The TCR was taken from an adult who was a healthcare worker with PCR-confirmed SARS-CoV-2 infection or an uninfected control (not recorded which). The sample here was whole blood, taken at baseline. The CDR3 sequence is CATSDLGTTSEQFF. The CDR3 nucleotides are TGTGCCACCAGTGACCTTGGGACAACAAGTGAGCAGTTCTTC.